This paragraph reports one T cell receptor beta chain. Germline V lookup: CDR1 LNHDA, CDR2 SQIVND (reference sequence). Germline trimming cut 10 bases from V and 0 bases from J; bases unmatched to any gene: 10. This CDR3 contains 16 residues. TCRdb's table, derived via immunoSEQ multiplex PCR, lists solely in-frame clones and lacks some. This sample has tens of thousands of clones, with 91% found just once. The data derive from a study of T cell changes during pregnancy in multiple sclerosis. Material: peripheral blood, obtained in the third trimester of pregnancy. The receptor comes from a female donor in good health, enrolled as a control in a pregnancy study. The chain employs TRBV19 and TRBJ2-2; the match to TRBD2 covers 8 bases. CDR3 sequence reads: CATSIVAGTNTGELFF. CDR3 nucleotide sequence: TGTGCCACCTCGATCGTAGCGGGAACGAACACCGGGGAGCTGTTTTTT. The full variable domain, with the rest looked up from reference TRBV19 and TRBJ2-2, is DGGITQSPKYLFRKEGQNVTLSCEQNLNHDAMYWYRQDPGQGLRLIYYSQIVNDFQKGDIAEGYSVSREKKESFPLTVTSAQKNPTAFYLCATSIVAGTNTGELFFGEGSRLTVL.